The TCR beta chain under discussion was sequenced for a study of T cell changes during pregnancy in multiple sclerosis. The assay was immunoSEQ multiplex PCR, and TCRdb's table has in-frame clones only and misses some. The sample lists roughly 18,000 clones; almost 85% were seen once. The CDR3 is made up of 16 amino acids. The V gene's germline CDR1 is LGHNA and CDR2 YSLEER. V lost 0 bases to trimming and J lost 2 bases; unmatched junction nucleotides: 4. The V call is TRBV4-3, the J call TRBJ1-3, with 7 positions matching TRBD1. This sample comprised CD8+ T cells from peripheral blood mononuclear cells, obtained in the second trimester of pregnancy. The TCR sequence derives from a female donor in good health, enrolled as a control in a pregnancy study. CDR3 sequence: CASSQDRTGAGNTIYF. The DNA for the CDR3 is TGCGCCAGCAGCCAAGATCGGACAGGCGCTGGAAACACCATATATTTT.